A selection of T cell receptor beta chains follows, all from one sample in a study of blood T cell repertoires in COVID-19. Produced via immunoSEQ multiplex PCR; TCRdb's table is partial and in-frame only. The sample lists 150,000 to 250,000 clones, roughly 90% seen once, with approximately 2% in the top ten. The sample consisted of PBMCs or T cells enriched from blood (not recorded which). These receptors all stem from a woman aged 25 to 39 who had recovered from COVID-19. Both conserved end residues are part of each CDR3. Fields, in order: V gene, J gene, D gene, clone size, CDR3 DNA, CDR3 protein. The D gene is left open where the match is weak. Clone size is not always given. Where it is, it says once, few, many or a class for expanded clones.

TRBV7-2,TRBJ2-5,TRBD1,NA,TGTGCCAGCAGCTTACAACAGGGGGTCCAAGAGACCCAGTACTTC,CASSLQQGVQETQYF
TRBV11-3,TRBJ1-1,TRBD1,NA,TGTGCCAGCAGTCTAGCTTGGGGACAGGGGGACACTGAAGCTTTCTTT,CASSLAWGQGDTEAFF
TRBV4-3,TRBJ2-1,TRBD1,NA,TGCGCCAGCAGCCCTACCCAGGGGGACTCCTACAATGAGCAGTTCTTC,CASSPTQGDSYNEQFF
TRBV10-3,TRBJ1-1,TRBD1,NA,TGTGCCATCAGCGAAAACCGGGACAGGGCGCCTGAAGCTTTCTTT,CAISENRDRAPEAFF
TRBV7-8,TRBJ1-2,TRBD1,NA,TGTGCCAGCAGCCCCCCGACAGGGGGAGCTAACTATGGCTACACCTTC,CASSPPTGGANYGYTF
TRBV18,TRBJ1-1,TRBD1,NA,TGTGCCAGCTCACCAGACAGGGAGAGCACTGAAGCTTTCTTT,CASSPDRESTEAFF
TRBV12-3/TRBV12-4,TRBJ1-2,NA,NA,TGTGCCAGCAGCCATGGACAACCTTATGGCTACACCTTC,CASSHGQPYGYTF
TRBV12-5,TRBJ1-2,TRBD1,NA,TGTGCTAGTGGTTTGGGAACAGGGGGCTCTGGCTACACCTTC,CASGLGTGGSGYTF
TRBV19,TRBJ1-6,TRBD1,NA,TGTGCCAGTAGAACCTACGCCGGGACAGAAAATTCACCCCTCCACTTT,CASRTYAGTENSPLHF
TRBV7-8,TRBJ1-2,TRBD1,NA,TGTGCCAGCAGCCTGGACAGGGTGTACGGCTACACCTTC,CASSLDRVYGYTF
TRBV6-2/TRBV6-3,TRBJ2-3,TRBD1,NA,TGTGCCAGCAGTTCGCTACCGGGACAGGGCACAGATACGCAGTATTTT,CASSSLPGQGTDTQYF
TRBV13,TRBJ2-7,TRBD1,NA,TGTGCCAGCAGCCTGGGGACAGGGGGCGGCGAGCAGTACTTC,CASSLGTGGGEQYF
TRBV9,TRBJ2-5,NA,NA,TGTGCCAGCAGCGTAGGAGGTAGAGAGACCCAGTACTTC,CASSVGGRETQYF
TRBV5-4,TRBJ2-5,TRBD2,NA,TGTGCCAGCAGCCACAAGACTAGCAGAGGTGAGACCCAGTACTTC,CASSHKTSRGETQYF
TRBV5-1,TRBJ2-6,NA,NA,TGCGCCAGCAGGGGCCAGGGCGCAGTTGCTGGGGCCAACGTCCTGACTTTC,CASRGQGAVAGANVLTF
TRBV4-3,TRBJ2-1,NA,NA,TGCGCCAGCAGCCAAGATCAGGGCGGAAAATACAATGAGCAGTTCTTC,CASSQDQGGKYNEQFF
TRBV30,TRBJ1-3,NA,NA,TGTGCCTGGAGTAGAGGACACTCTGGAAACACCATATATTTT,CAWSRGHSGNTIYF
TRBV19,TRBJ2-1,NA,NA,TGTGCCAGTAATGGGGACTCCTTCATCGAGCAGTTCTTC,CASNGDSFIEQFF
TRBV7-2,TRBJ1-2,TRBD1,NA,TGTGCCAGCAGCTTAGACGGACAGGGTCCAGGTGGCTACACCTTC,CASSLDGQGPGGYTF
TRBV28,TRBJ1-4,NA,NA,TGTGCCAGCAGACCGGGAGGCGGGGAAAAACTGTTTTTT,CASRPGGGEKLFF
TRBV6-4,TRBJ2-3,TRBD1,NA,TGTGCCAGCAGTCAGGACAGGGAAACAGATACGCAGTATTTT,CASSQDRETDTQYF
TRBV7-8,TRBJ2-7,NA,NA,TGTGCCAGCAGCAACAGGGTTTGGAGCTCCTACGAGCAGTACTTC,CASSNRVWSSYEQYF
TRBV24-1,TRBJ2-7,NA,NA,TGTGCCACCAGTGATCCGACTTGGCCTGAGGGCGAGCAGTACTTC,CATSDPTWPEGEQYF
TRBV14,TRBJ1-1,TRBD1,NA,TGTGCCAGCAGCCCAGGGGGCAGCCCGAACACTGAAGCTTTCTTT,CASSPGGSPNTEAFF
TRBV19,TRBJ2-7,NA,NA,TGTGCCAGTAGTCCGCCGACAAGTGGTACCTACGAGCAGTACTTC,CASSPPTSGTYEQYF
TRBV7-6,TRBJ2-7,TRBD2,NA,TGTGCCAGCAGCCCCCTAGCGGGAGGTAGGTACGAGCAGTACTTC,CASSPLAGGRYEQYF
TRBV25-1,TRBJ2-1,TRBD2,NA,TGTGCCAGCAGTGAAACGCGGGGGGGCCAAAGAGAGCAGTTCTTC,CASSETRGGQREQFF
TRBV7-9,TRBJ1-5,NA,NA,TGTGCCAGCAGCTTAGACGGGTATAGCAATCAGCCCCAGCATTTT,CASSLDGYSNQPQHF
TRBV9,TRBJ1-5,NA,NA,TGTGCCAGCAGCGCGAGGCCGACAGACATCAAGCCCCAGCATTTT,CASSARPTDIKPQHF
TRBV11-2,TRBJ1-3,NA,NA,TGTGCCAGCAGCCGAGATCGGGGGGCTGGAAACACCATATATTTT,CASSRDRGAGNTIYF
TRBV24-1,TRBJ2-2,TRBD1,NA,TGTGCCACCAGTGAATTCAGGGGGCAGTTATCAAACACCGGGGAGCTGTTTTTT,CATSEFRGQLSNTGELFF
TRBV7-2,TRBJ2-1,NA,NA,TGTGCCAGCAGCTCCACTACGATGTACAATGAGCAGTTCTTC,CASSSTTMYNEQFF
TRBV29-1,TRBJ1-1,NA,NA,TGCAGCGCCGGGATCCCTTCGCCGGCTTTCTTT,CSAGIPSPAFF
TRBV19,TRBJ2-7,NA,NA,TGTGCCAGTAGTAGAAGCCCGGGACTTAACGAGCAGTACTTC,CASSRSPGLNEQYF
TRBV9,TRBJ2-7,TRBD1,NA,TGTGCCAGCAGCGACCGGGACAGAGCCTACGAGCAGTACTTC,CASSDRDRAYEQYF
TRBV7-6,TRBJ2-5,TRBD2,NA,TGTGCCAGCAGCTCACGGACTAGCGGGAGTGAGACCCAGTACTTC,CASSSRTSGSETQYF
TRBV4-1,TRBJ1-1,TRBD1,NA,TGCGCCAGCAGCCATTTAAGGACAGGGAGGTCTGAAGCTTTCTTT,CASSHLRTGRSEAFF
TRBV19,TRBJ2-7,TRBD1,NA,TGTGCCAGTAGATCGAGGGCAGGGGGCTACGAGCAGTACTTC,CASRSRAGGYEQYF
TRBV7-2,TRBJ2-7,TRBD2,NA,TGTGCCAGCAGCAGAGGGACTAGCGGCTACGAGCAGTACTTC,CASSRGTSGYEQYF
TRBV7-3,TRBJ1-3,NA,NA,TGTGCCAGCAGCTCTAGTGGGGCGGATGGAAACACCATATATTTT,CASSSSGADGNTIYF
TRBV20-1,TRBJ2-1,TRBD2,NA,TGCAGTGCTAGTTCCCTTATTGGAGCGGGAGGTCGCTACAATGAGCAGTTCTTC,CSASSLIGAGGRYNEQFF
TRBV19,TRBJ1-5,TRBD1,NA,TGTGCCAGTAGTAAACCGCAGGGACAGGGTATAGGCCAGCCCCAGCATTTT,CASSKPQGQGIGQPQHF
TRBV30,TRBJ2-2,TRBD1,few,TGTGCCCATCCGGGACAGGGGGACACCGGGGAGCTGTTTTTT,CAHPGQGDTGELFF
TRBV30,TRBJ1-1,NA,NA,TGTGCCTGGAGTACAGCCAACACTGAAGCTTTCTTT,CAWSTANTEAFF
TRBV6-6,TRBJ2-1,NA,NA,TGTGCCAGCAGTTCCCGTCTCAATGAGCAGTTCTTC,CASSSRLNEQFF
TRBV30,TRBJ2-3,NA,NA,TGTGCCTGGAGTGAGAGGGCGGGGAGCGGCACAGATACGCAGTATTTT,CAWSERAGSGTDTQYF
TRBV19,TRBJ1-2,TRBD1,NA,TGTGCCAGTAGTCAGGGGGTAGACAGCTTTTATGGCTACACCTTC,CASSQGVDSFYGYTF
TRBV4-1,TRBJ1-2,NA,NA,TGCGCCAGCAGCCCGTTGACAGGAGCTAACTATGGCTACACCTTC,CASSPLTGANYGYTF
TRBV15,TRBJ1-5,TRBD1,NA,TGTGCCACCAGCAGGGACGGACAGGGAGCCGTTCAGCCCCAGCATTTT,CATSRDGQGAVQPQHF
TRBV6-5,TRBJ1-5,NA,NA,TGTGCCAGCAGTCGACAGCCTGACAATCAGCCCCAGCATTTT,CASSRQPDNQPQHF
TRBV21-1,TRBJ2-2,NA,NA,TGTGCCAGCAGCAAACCCGGATATGTCACGGGAGGGTCCCCCGGGGAGCTGTTTTTT,CASSKPGYVTGGSPGELFF
TRBV4-2,TRBJ2-7,TRBD2,NA,TGTGCCAGCAGCCAAGGCGGGAGCGGGTCCTACGAGCAGTACTTC,CASSQGGSGSYEQYF
TRBV7-9,TRBJ2-7,TRBD1,NA,TGTGCCAGCAGTCCCACCGGGACAGGGGGGTTAGGGAACTCCTACGAGCAGTACTTC,CASSPTGTGGLGNSYEQYF
TRBV19,TRBJ2-5,TRBD2,NA,TGTGCCAGTAGTAACCCCGGGACTACCAAAGAGACCCAGTACTTC,CASSNPGTTKETQYF
TRBV18,TRBJ1-1,TRBD1,NA,TGTGCCAGTCGTCCCACAGGGGGGCGGACTGAAGCTTTCTTT,CASRPTGGRTEAFF
TRBV28,TRBJ1-2,TRBD1,NA,TGTGCCAGCAGTTTTGGGGGACAGCCCTTCTATGGCTACACCTTC,CASSFGGQPFYGYTF
TRBV9,TRBJ1-2,TRBD1,NA,TGTGCCAGCAGCGTAAGGGGGACAGCCTATGGCTACACCTTC,CASSVRGTAYGYTF
TRBV11-2,TRBJ2-2,TRBD1,NA,TGTGCCAGCAGACTCGGACAGGGGGCTAGTCGGGCCGGGGAGCTGTTTTTT,CASRLGQGASRAGELFF
TRBV19,TRBJ2-7,TRBD1,NA,TGTGCCAGTAGTTTACAGGGGTTCGACGAGCAGTACTTC,CASSLQGFDEQYF
TRBV6-5,TRBJ2-5,TRBD2,NA,TGTGCCAGCAGTATTAGCGGGGGGATCCAAGAGACCCAGTACTTC,CASSISGGIQETQYF